Here is one TCR beta chain with its context. Its antigen is not identified. This CDR3 is 15 amino acids long. CDR1 is MNHEY, CDR2 SVGAGI, per germline. With V trimmed by 8 bases and J by 6 bases, 12 bases remained unmatched. As to time point: baseline, week 1 (first vaccination visit). As to treatment: pre-vaccination baseline after standard-of-care therapy. The entry originates in a study of a mutant IDH1 vaccine in newly diagnosed glioma. The overall study: Every participant had undergone radiotherapy, temozolomide, or both before, and most underwent both. General observations from the study: Whatever changes occurred in top peripheral T cell clonotypes seemed unrelated to pseudoprogression.

Clones were sequenced by immunoSEQ multiplex PCR, and TCRdb holds only the in-frame ones, with some missing. The table lists around 63,000 clones, more than 85% of them singletons. The chain is built from TRBV6-5 and TRBJ2-3; 9 bases fit TRBD2. Material: PBMCs, obtained from a glioma patient treated with radiotherapy, temozolomide or both. The TCR sequence derives from a man aged 45-65 years with glioma. Here the CDR3 DNA reads TGTGCCAGCCAAGAAAGCGGGGGGCGCAGTGATACGCAGTATTTT. Its translation is CASQESGGRSDTQYF.